Listed here are 15 T cell receptor beta chains from one sample, sequenced in a study of shared clonotypes between healthy human individuals. Naive CD8 cells comprised CD45RO-negative, CCR7-positively selected cells, excluding terminally differentiated effector memory CD45RA+ cells. Assay: immunoSEQ multiplex PCR; the TCRdb copy retains only in-frame clones and omits some. This table holds about 2,200,000 clones, 85% to 95% found once. The source material was naive CD8+ T cells from PBMCs. Receptor source: a man between 18 and 35 years old in good health. Some clones in this sample may be carry-over from other donors' samples.

This chain joins TRBV19 and TRBJ2-3; TRBD1 matches 10 bases. Germline lookup yields CDR1 LNHDA and CDR2 SQIVND (reference sequence). This CDR3 spans 17 amino acids. Trimming cost V 5 bases and J 0 bases; bases outside gene matches: 8. This CDR3 is CASSARTGGTSTDTQYF. For the CDR3, the DNA is TGTGCCAGTAGTGCCAGGACAGGGGGGACTAGCACAGATACGCAGTATTTT.

The chain employs TRBV7-9 and TRBJ2-7, with TRBD1 identical over 9 bases. This CDR3 has 16 residues. Trimming cost V 5 bases and J 5 bases; bases outside gene matches: 13. CDR1 and CDR2 (germline): SEHNR, FQNEAQ (reference sequence). CDR3 in amino acids: CASSPSRGDRVHEQYF. CDR3 DNA: TGTGCCAGCAGCCCCAGTAGGGGGGACAGGGTTCACGAGCAGTACTTC.

This sequence joins TRBV28 and TRBJ2-1; 9 bases agree with TRBD2. Germline CDR1 MDHEN, CDR2 SYDVKM. This CDR3 region has 16 residues. Trimming removed 5 bases from V and 8 bases from J; junction bases left unmatched: 13. CDR3 bases: TGTGCCAGCAGTGGCCCCGGGACTAGCTCGACTGATGAGCAGTTCTTC. Translating gives CASSGPGTSSTDEQFF.

The V gene is TRBV13, the J gene TRBJ2-3; the D call may be TRBD1 or TRBD2 (5 bases each). From germline, CDR1 is PRHDT and CDR2 FYEKMQ (reference sequence). The V end was cut by 3 bases, the J end by 6 bases, with 7 bases between. This CDR3 is built from 12 residues. The CDR3 region has the DNA TGTGCCAGCAGCTTCAGGGAGGATACGCAGTATTTT. Protein: CASSFREDTQYF. The variable domain in full, completed from reference TRBV13 and TRBJ2-3, reads AAGVIQSPRHLIKEKRETATLKCYPIPRHDTVYWYQQGPGQDPQFLISFYEKMQSDKGSIPDRFSAQQFSDYHSELNMSSLELGDSALYFCASSFREDTQYFGPGTRLTVL.

The rearrangement links TRBV27 to TRBJ2-1; D possibly corresponds to TRBD2 (6 bases). V lost 11 bases to trimming and J lost 8 bases, with 19 bases between them. Germline CDR1 and CDR2: MNHEY and SMNVEV (reference sequence). The length of the CDR3 is 13 residues. The CDR3 here is CASLTRGIDEQFF. The CDR3 DNA is TGTGCCTCCTTAACCCGGGGGATCGATGAGCAGTTCTTC.

The genes are TRBV27 and TRBJ1-2, with D unresolved. This CDR3 comprises 17 residues. The ends were cut back, 3 bases at V and 4 bases at J, with 21 bases in the middle. Per germline, CDR1 MNHEY and CDR2 SMNVEV (reference sequence). The CDR3 nucleotides are TGTGCCAGCAGTTTCCGACCGTCCGCCTCAAACCCCTATGGCTACACCTTC. It is translated as CASSFRPSASNPYGYTF.

The chain carries TRBV30 and TRBJ1-3; 7 positions agree with TRBD1. Germline V gene data show CDR1 as GTSNPN and CDR2 as SVGIG (reference sequence). The CDR3 is made up of 18 amino acids. Trimming cost V 3 bases and J 4 bases; bases outside gene matches: 18. The CDR3 loop reads CAWSGLTLLGGSGNTIYF. In nucleotides, the CDR3 is TGTGCCTGGAGCGGACTAACCTTACTAGGGGGCAGCGGAAACACCATATATTTT. The variable domain in full, completed from reference TRBV30 and TRBJ1-3, reads SQTIHQWPATLVQPVGSPLSLECTVEGTSNPNLYWYRQAAGRGLQLLFYSVGIGQISSEVPQNLSASRPQDRQFILSSKKLLLSDSGFYLCAWSGLTLLGGSGNTIYFGEGSWLTVV.

The chain links TRBV29-1 to TRBJ2-7; TRBD2 agrees at 9 bases. V lost 6 bases and J lost 2; bases outside the gene matches: 5. This CDR3 region has 13 residues. The germline V gene encodes CDR1 SQVTM and CDR2 ANQGSEA. The CDR3 DNA reads TGCAGCGTCAGGACTAGCGCCACCTACGAGCAGTACTTC. Residues: CSVRTSATYEQYF.

The gene calls are TRBV9 and TRBJ2-7, with TRBD1 matching over 7 bases. Trimming at V came to 2 bases and at J to 5 bases, leaving 4 bases not matched to a gene. This CDR3 spans 13 amino acids. Germline V CDR1 and CDR2: SGDLS, YYNGEE. The CDR3 bases are TGTGCCAGCAGCGTTCGACAGGGTGACGAGCAGTACTTC. This sequence encodes CASSVRQGDEQYF.

Of note for this clone: The same CDR3 arises from other DNA sequences in this sample as well. The chain has TRBV6-5 and TRBJ2-1, with a tentative D call TRBD2 (6 bases). Trimming left V 6 bases short and J 0 bases short, with 12 bases between. CDR1 is MNHEY, CDR2 SVGAGI, per germline. CDR3 length equals 15 residues. The CDR3 reads CASSLSGSSYNEQFF. The CDR3, as DNA: TGTGCCAGCAGCCTTAGCGGCAGCTCCTACAATGAGCAGTTCTTC.

The chain links TRBV6-5 to TRBJ2-5; D is undetermined. The CDR3 loop spans 13 amino acids. Trimming removed 8 bases from V and 0 bases from J, with 10 bases in between. Germline V gene sequence: CDR1 MNHEY, CDR2 SVGAGI. The CDR3 spells CASRLRHQETQYF. The CDR3 bases are TGTGCCAGCCGCCTCAGGCACCAAGAGACCCAGTACTTC.

The rearrangement uses TRBV7-3 and TRBJ2-1, with a possible D match to TRBD2 (6 bases). V was pared by 5 bases and J by 5 bases, with 19 bases between. This CDR3 region has 16 residues. Germline CDR1 SGHTA, CDR2 FQGTGA. CDR3 amino acids: CASSELSSVFNNEQFF. The DNA of the CDR3 is TGTGCCAGCAGCGAATTATCTAGCGTCTTTAACAATGAGCAGTTCTTC.

CDR3 sequence reads: CASSPYVRGDGYTF. The CDR3 coding sequence is TGTGCCAGCAGCCCCTATGTTCGGGGCGATGGCTACACCTTC. The chain joins TRBV9 to TRBJ1-2, with D maybe TRBD1 (5 bases). CDR1 and CDR2 (germline): SGDLS, YYNGEE. The CDR3 is made up of 14 amino acids. Trimming took 4 bases from V and 6 from J, leaving 16 bases between them.

The rearrangement joins TRBV11-1 to TRBJ2-1; unclear D gene. Germline CDR1 reads SGHAT; CDR2 reads FQDESV (reference sequence). The V end lost 5 bases, the J end lost 0 bases, and 17 bases lay between the germline ends. This CDR3 contains 17 residues. The CDR3 reads CASSLVFGLSSYNEQFF. The CDR3 bases are TGTGCCAGCAGCCTAGTTTTCGGCCTTAGCTCCTACAATGAGCAGTTCTTC.

The CDR3 protein is CASSPSRTGGVGELFF. The CDR3 nucleotides read TGCGCCAGCAGCCCGTCCCGGACAGGGGGAGTCGGGGAGCTGTTTTTT. The chain is built from TRBV5-1 and TRBJ2-2, with 10 bases lining up with TRBD1. Germline values: CDR1 SGHRS, CDR2 YFSETQ. V dropped 4 bases and J dropped 7; count of bases not matched to a gene: 10. This CDR3 comprises 16 residues.